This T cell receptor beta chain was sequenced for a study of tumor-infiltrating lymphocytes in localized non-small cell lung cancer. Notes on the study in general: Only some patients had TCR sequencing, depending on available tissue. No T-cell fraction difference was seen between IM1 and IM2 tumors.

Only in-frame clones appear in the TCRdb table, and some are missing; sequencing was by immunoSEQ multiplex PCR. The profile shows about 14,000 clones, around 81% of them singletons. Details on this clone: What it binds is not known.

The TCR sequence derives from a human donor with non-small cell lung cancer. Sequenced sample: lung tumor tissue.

CDR3 nucleotide sequence: TGTGCCAGTAGTCCCGGGACAAGGGTGAATGGCTACACCTTC. Its protein is CASSPGTRVNGYTF. This sequence joins TRBV19 and TRBJ1-2; D may be TRBD1 (6 bases). V was pared by 5 bases and J by 6 bases, with 16 bases between. The CDR3 runs to 14 residues. Per germline, CDR1 LNHDA and CDR2 SQIVND (reference sequence).